The clone carrying this T cell receptor (beta chain) was observed a few times. The V gene's germline CDR1 is LGHDT and CDR2 YNNKEL (reference sequence). This CDR3 spans 13 amino acids. V shed 1 base, J shed 3 bases, and the junction held 0 bases outside the gene matches. The protocol was immunoSEQ multiplex PCR, while the TCRdb copy is restricted to in-frame clones and leaves out a portion. The table shows fewer than 85,000 clones, with 70% to 90% occurring only once. The data originate from a study of control samples from healthy donors and cancer patients. The sequence came from a man between 45 and 60 years old in good health. The rearrangement uses TRBV3-1 (or the pseudogene TRBV3-2) and TRBJ2-7, with 7 bases that match TRBD1. Material: blood. CDR3 amino acids: CASSQGTGYEQYF. CDR3 DNA sequence: TGTGCCAGCAGCCAAGGGACAGGCTACGAGCAGTACTTC.